Presented here are 27 T cell receptor beta chains from one specimen sequenced in a study of T cell responses to AZD1222 COVID-19 vaccine. Profiled with immunoSEQ multiplex PCR; TCRdb holds only in-frame clones, not every one. The sample gives some 95,000 clones, 88% of which show up once; roughly an eighth is in the top ten. Sequenced material: peripheral blood, taken 28 days after the second AZD1222 dose. These receptors all stem from an adult who received the AZD1222 COVID-19 vaccine.

The V call is TRBV3-1 (or the pseudogene TRBV3-2), the J call TRBJ1-1; no reliable D call. The CDR3 loop spans 12 amino acids. Trimming removed 8 bases from V and 0 bases from J, with 7 bases in between. CDR1 and CDR2 from the germline V gene are LGHDT and YNNKEL (reference sequence). The CDR3 is CASGPLNTEAFF. The CDR3 DNA reads TGTGCCAGCGGACCTCTGAACACTGAAGCTTTCTTT.

The chain recombines TRBV29-1 with TRBJ2-7; D assignment may be TRBD1 or TRBD2 (5 bases each). Germline CDR1 SQVTM, CDR2 ANQGSEA. The CDR3 totals 12 residues. Trimming shortened V by 4 bases and J by 2 bases, and 9 bases separated the two germline ends. CDR3 sequence reads: CSVGGGTYEQYF. For the CDR3, the DNA is TGCAGCGTTGGTGGGGGAACCTACGAGCAGTACTTC.

V and J are TRBV6-5 and TRBJ2-3; perhaps D is TRBD1 or TRBD2 (5 bases each). The CDR3 length is 13 residues. The V end lost 7 bases, the J end lost 9 bases, and 17 bases lay between the germline ends. CDR1 and CDR2 from the germline V gene are MNHEY and SVGAGI. CDR3 in amino acids: CASTPGPKETQYF. The CDR3 DNA sequence: TGTGCCAGCACCCCGGGACCAAAGGAGACGCAGTATTTT.

This chain joins TRBV29-1 and TRBJ2-3; TRBD2 matches 11 bases. The J segment lost 4 bases and the V segment lost 0 bases, leaving 6 bases of the junction unmatched. Germline loops: CDR1 SQVTM, CDR2 ANQGSEA. CDR3 length: 16 residues. Here the CDR3 reads CSVEDRLAGRPDTQYF. The CDR3 DNA sequence: TGCAGCGTTGAAGATCGACTAGCGGGACGACCAGATACGCAGTATTTT.

The V call is TRBV7-2, the J call TRBJ1-1, with 11 bases aligning to TRBD1. The V and J ends lost 1 base and 7 bases, in that order; junction bases with no gene match: 5. Germline V lookup: CDR1 SGHTA, CDR2 FQGNSA. The CDR3 has 15 amino acids. CDR3 nucleotide sequence: TGTGCCAGCAGCTTAGGGACAGGGGGCCGGTATGAAGCTTTCTTT. As protein: CASSLGTGGRYEAFF.

This clone was seen a single time. The chain links TRBV7-2 to TRBJ2-5; TRBD2 matches 8 bases. The CDR3 covers 16 residues. Looked up from germline, CDR1 is SGHTA and CDR2 is FQGNSA. Trimming removed 7 bases from V and 5 bases from J; junction bases left unmatched: 15. This chain's CDR3 is CASTLPGRGAEETQYF. Written as DNA, the CDR3 is TGTGCCAGCACCCTCCCGGGGCGGGGGGCGGAGGAGACCCAGTACTTC.

The CDR3 DNA sequence: TGTGCCAGCAGCCTCGGGACGCACACTGAAGCTTTCTTT. This codes for CASSLGTHTEAFF. The chain recombines TRBV7-6 with TRBJ1-1; D might be TRBD1 (5 bases). Germline values: CDR1 SGHVS, CDR2 FNYEAQ. This CDR3 is built from 13 residues. Trimming stripped 5 bases from V and 3 bases from J, with 10 bases between.

This chain connects TRBV9 to TRBJ2-1, with 8 bases lining up with TRBD2. The CDR3 runs 15 residues. The ends lost 5 bases at V and 0 bases at J; junction bases unmatched: 4. Germline CDR1 SGDLS, CDR2 YYNGEE. The CDR3 loop reads CASSHGTSSYNEQFF. CDR3 DNA sequence: TGTGCCAGCAGTCATGGGACTAGCTCCTACAATGAGCAGTTCTTC.

The V gene is TRBV4-1, the J gene TRBJ2-7, with 7 bases fitting TRBD1. The junction had 5 bases not matched to a gene; V was cut back by 4 bases and J by 5 bases. From germline, CDR1 is MGHRA and CDR2 YSYEKL. The CDR3 covers 13 residues. The CDR3 here is CASSLRQGNEQYF. Here the CDR3 DNA reads TGCGCCAGCAGCCTGCGACAGGGAAACGAGCAGTACTTC.

This clone was seen once. At the DNA level, this CDR3 is encoded by other sequences in the same sample as well. V usage is TRBV30 and J usage is TRBJ2-7; 9 positions agree with TRBD1. CDR1 is GTSNPN, CDR2 SVGIG, per germline (reference sequence). This CDR3 comprises 14 residues. V trimming: 2 bases; J trimming: 0 bases; junction bases outside the gene matches: 2. The CDR3 protein is CAWSTGQGSYEQYF. As DNA, the CDR3 is TGTGCCTGGAGTACGGGACAGGGCTCCTACGAGCAGTACTTC.

V usage is TRBV9 and J usage is TRBJ1-6; D might be TRBD1 (6 bases). Trimming removed 0 bases from V and 11 bases from J, with 15 bases in between. The germline V gene has CDR1 SGDLS and CDR2 YYNGEE. The CDR3 is 15 amino acids. CDR3 nucleotide sequence: TGTGCCAGCAGCGTAGAGACAGGCCTTGGGGCACCCCTCCACTTT. Translating it yields CASSVETGLGAPLHF.

The gene calls are TRBV11-2 and TRBJ2-5; D is ambiguous. V lost 0 bases, J lost 2 bases, and 7 bases lay in between. The CDR3 length is 14 residues. From germline, CDR1 is SGHAT and CDR2 FQNNGV. CDR3 residues: CASSLEGFQETQYF. The DNA for the CDR3 is TGTGCCAGCAGCTTAGAAGGATTTCAAGAGACCCAGTACTTC.

The chain has TRBV6-1 and TRBJ2-7; the D gene is possibly TRBD1 (6 bases). V lost 1 base to trimming and J lost 4 bases, with 14 bases between them. CDR3 size: 15 residues. Germline V gives CDR1 MNHNS, CDR2 SASEGT. CDR3 bases: TGTGCCAGCAGTGAAGGTTTAGGGGGTGGATACGAGCAGTACTTC. Translation: CASSEGLGGGYEQYF.

The DNA for the CDR3 is TGTGCCAGCAGCGTGGAGGAGGACGGGGAGCTGTTTTTT. Its protein is CASSVEEDGELFF. This rearrangement joins TRBV5-4 to TRBJ2-2, with D possibly matching TRBD2 (5 bases). CDR3 length: 13 amino acids. CDR1 and CDR2 (germline): SGHNT, YYREEE (reference sequence). Trimming stripped 4 bases from V and 7 bases from J, with 11 bases between.

Sample share makes this clone medium-sized. The chain is built from TRBV4-3 and TRBJ1-2, with a tentative D call TRBD1 (5 bases). This CDR3 contains 15 residues. Germline CDR1 is LGHNA and CDR2 is YSLEER. The V gene lost 0 bases and the J gene lost 0 bases, with 8 bases spanning the gap. CDR3: CASSQEGTANYGYTF. CDR3 nucleotide sequence: TGCGCCAGCAGCCAAGAGGGGACGGCTAACTATGGCTACACCTTC.

Only one count was recorded for this clone. CDR3 coding DNA: TGTGCCAGCAGCTTAACCCCGGGAGACAATGAGCAGTTCTTC. Translating it yields CASSLTPGDNEQFF. This chain links TRBV7-3 with TRBJ2-1; D perhaps matches TRBD2 (6 bases). The CDR3 extends over 14 amino acids. CDR1 is SGHTA and CDR2 is FQGTGA in the germline V gene. Trimming took 0 bases from V and 5 from J, leaving 8 bases between them.

This chain connects TRBV3-1 (or the pseudogene TRBV3-2) to TRBJ2-3; 8 bases are a match to TRBD2. With V trimmed by 1 base and J by 10 bases, 7 bases remained unmatched. CDR3 length: 14 amino acids. Germline values: CDR1 LGHDT, CDR2 YNNKEL (reference sequence). CDR3 in DNA: TGTGCCAGCAGCCAAGGAGTAGCGGGGAGGGCGCAGTATTTT. Translated: CASSQGVAGRAQYF.

This chain joins TRBV2 and TRBJ2-3, with D perhaps being TRBD1 or TRBD2 (6 bases each). The V gene's germline CDR1 is SNHLY and CDR2 FYNNEI. With 2 bases removed from V and 0 bases from J, the gap between germline ends came to 12 bases. The CDR3 consists of 16 residues. CDR3 sequence reads: CASSEMGGGSTDTQYF. In nucleotides, the CDR3 is TGTGCCAGCAGTGAAATGGGGGGCGGGAGCACAGATACGCAGTATTTT.

CDR3 loop: CASSETGATNEKLFF. In nucleotides, the CDR3 is TGTGCCAGCAGCGAAACAGGCGCAACTAATGAAAAACTGTTTTTT. The chain joins TRBV5-4 to TRBJ1-4, with a weak D call TRBD1 (5 bases). The germline V and J ends were trimmed by 4 bases and 0 bases, with 10 bases remaining between them. This CDR3 spans 15 amino acids. The germline V gene has CDR1 SGHNT and CDR2 YYREEE (reference sequence).

The genes are TRBV18 and TRBJ1-4; D gene ambiguous. Germline CDR1 is KGHSH and CDR2 is LQKENI. CDR3 size: 16 residues. The V end lost 5 bases, the J end lost 0 bases, and 13 bases lay between the germline ends. The CDR3 DNA is TGTGCCAGCTCATCTCAATGGAGTGCAACTAATGAAAAACTGTTTTTT. This gives the protein CASSSQWSATNEKLFF.

The chain uses TRBV30 and TRBJ1-6; D gene unclear. Trimming removed 4 bases from V and 0 bases from J, with 16 bases in between. CDR1 and CDR2 (germline): GTSNPN, SVGIG (reference sequence). The CDR3 length is 17 residues. The CDR3 protein is CAWNWAGRSSYNSPLHF. CDR3 DNA: TGTGCCTGGAATTGGGCAGGCAGGAGCTCCTATAATTCACCCCTCCACTTT. The variable domain in full, with the rest retrieved from reference TRBV30 and TRBJ1-6, is SQTIHQWPATLVQPVGSPLSLECTVEGTSNPNLYWYRQAAGRGLQLLFYSVGIGQISSEVPQNLSASRPQDRQFILSSKKLLLSDSGFYLCAWNWAGRSSYNSPLHFGNGTRLTVT.

The CDR3 DNA reads TGCGCCAGCAGCTGGGGGACGGATAGCACAGATACGCAGTATTTT. Amino acid sequence: CASSWGTDSTDTQYF. V usage is TRBV5-1 and J usage is TRBJ2-3, with D perhaps being TRBD1 or TRBD2 (5 bases each). The CDR3 consists of 15 residues. With 3 bases removed from V and 0 bases from J, the gap between germline ends came to 11 bases. Germline V CDR1 and CDR2: SGHRS, YFSETQ. Supplemented by reference TRBV5-1 and TRBJ2-3, the full variable domain reads KAGVTQTPRYLIKTRGQQVTLSCSPISGHRSVSWYQQTPGQGLQFLFEYFSETQRNKGNFPGRFSGRQFSNSRSEMNVSTLELGDSALYLCASSWGTDSTDTQYFGPGTRLTVL.

J is TRBJ2-2 and V is TRBV3-1 (or the pseudogene TRBV3-2); D is possibly TRBD2 (6 bases). The CDR3 spans 16 residues. CDR1 and CDR2 (germline): LGHDT, YNNKEL (reference sequence). The V and J ends lost 4 bases and 5 bases respectively, with 17 bases between them. For the CDR3, the DNA is TGTGCCAGCAGCCCATGGGGCATGGCGGGGACCGGGGAGCTGTTTTTT. Translation gives CASSPWGMAGTGELFF.

The chain uses TRBV19 and TRBJ2-7; 10 nucleotides match TRBD2. V trimming: 5 bases; J trimming: 0 bases; junction bases outside the gene matches: 10. The CDR3 is 17 residues long. Germline assignment: CDR1 LNHDA and CDR2 SQIVND (reference sequence). The CDR3 spells CASSPEASGRVSYEQYF. The CDR3 DNA follows: TGTGCCAGTAGTCCGGAAGCTAGCGGGAGAGTCTCCTACGAGCAGTACTTC.

The chain joins TRBV18 to TRBJ2-7; D call uncertain. Germline assignment: CDR1 KGHSH and CDR2 LQKENI. The CDR3 sequence is 12 residues long. V was shortened by 2 bases and J by 2 bases, with 4 bases between the two germline ends. CDR3 DNA sequence: TGTGCCAGCTCACCAGGGACCTACGAGCAGTACTTC. Protein product: CASSPGTYEQYF.

This clone is a singleton in its sample. The chain carries TRBV6-5 and TRBJ2-5; the match to TRBD1 covers 7 bases. CDR1 is MNHEY, CDR2 SVGAGI, per germline. The CDR3 consists of 14 residues. V lost 6 bases, J lost 3 bases, and 7 bases stayed unmatched. The CDR3 nucleotides are TGTGCCAGCAGCGAGGGGACAGTAGAAGAGACCCAGTACTTC. Protein sequence: CASSEGTVEETQYF.

V and J are TRBV6-5 and TRBJ1-3, with D uncertain. Trimming removed 2 bases from V and 0 bases from J, with 8 bases in between. Looked up from germline, CDR1 is MNHEY and CDR2 is SVGAGI. This CDR3 has 15 amino acids. The CDR3 spells CASSYGRSSGNTIYF. The CDR3 DNA reads as TGTGCCAGCAGTTACGGCCGCTCCTCTGGAAACACCATATATTTT.